This T cell receptor beta chain was retrieved from a study of cytomegalovirus exposure and HLA in healthy donors. The overall study: In an earlier analysis, around 100 million unique TCR beta sequences were found from some 200 million T cells.

A remark on this clone: Its antigen is still unknown.

The PCR had 60 Vbeta and 13 Jbeta primers. Only in-frame clones appear in the TCRdb table, and some are missing; sequencing was by immunoSEQ multiplex PCR. There are some 150,000 clones in the sample; 70% to 80% occur only once, and more than 1.4% lies in the top ten. Study-level findings and limits: Among donors in an Asian-associated ancestry cluster, a later analysis reportedly found fewer N-insertions than the roughly 680-donor mean. The study recorded 160 or so TCR beta chains that were cytomegalovirus-associated.

The sample consisted of PBMCs. The receptor's source is a male donor in good health and CMV-seronegative.

Here the CDR3 reads CASSPRSGGMNTEAFF. CDR3 sequence (DNA): TGTGCCAGCTCACCAAGGAGCGGGGGAATGAACACTGAAGCTTTCTTT. The chain links TRBV18 to TRBJ1-1, with TRBD1 as a possible D gene (5 bases). The germline V and J ends were trimmed by 2 bases and 0 bases, with 13 bases remaining between them. The CDR3 extends over 16 amino acids. Germline values: CDR1 KGHSH, CDR2 LQKENI.